This is a list of T cell receptor beta chains from one sample in a study of cytomegalovirus exposure and HLA in healthy donors. Profiling relied on immunoSEQ multiplex PCR, and the TCRdb table lists in-frame clones only, not all of them. Here the sample spans 40,000 to 55,000 clones, roughly 60% being singletons. Material: PBMCs. The source is a man between 60 and 75 years old in good health and CMV-seropositive. Both conserved end residues are part of each CDR3. Each record gives: D gene, V gene, clone size, J gene, CDR3 DNA, CDR3 protein. D genes are given only for firm matches. The size field is filled for only some rows; it gives once, few, many or a size class.

>-|TRBV29-1|-|TRBJ2-7
TGCAGCGTTGACAGCGGCTACGAGCAGTACTTC
CSVDSGYEQYF
>TRBD1|TRBV7-2|-|TRBJ1-3
TGTGCCAGCAGCTCGGACAGGGGGAGTCCTGGAAACACCATATATTTT
CASSSDRGSPGNTIYF
>TRBD2|TRBV5-5|-|TRBJ2-3
TGTGCCAGCAGCCCTGGGGGGCGGGAGGATGTTACGCAGTATTTT
CASSPGGREDVTQYF
>TRBD1|TRBV4-3|few|TRBJ1-4
TGCGCCAGCAGCCAAGATCTTGGGACAGGGGTTGAAAAACTGCTTTTT
CASSQDLGTGVEKLLF
>-|TRBV29-1|-|TRBJ2-7
TGCAGCGTTGAAGGAGAATCGGGAGCAGCCTACGAGCAGTACTTC
CSVEGESGAAYEQYF
>TRBD1|TRBV4-1|few|TRBJ2-1
TGCGCCAGCAGAACACAGGACAGGGGGTCCTACAATGAGCAGTTCTTC
CASRTQDRGSYNEQFF
>TRBD2|TRBV5-1|-|TRBJ2-1
TGCGCCAGCAGCTTGTCCCTAGCGGGAGGAAACAATGAGCAGTTCTTC
CASSLSLAGGNNEQFF
>TRBD2|TRBV5-1|few|TRBJ2-7
TGCGCCAGCAGCCAGCGGGGCGGGAGGGACTACGAGCAGTACTTC
CASSQRGGRDYEQYF
>TRBD1|TRBV27|few|TRBJ2-1
TGTGCCAGCAGTTGGACAGGGAACTCCTACAATGAGCAGTTCTTC
CASSWTGNSYNEQFF
>-|TRBV7-3|-|TRBJ2-1
TGTGCCAGCAGCCCCACAGCATCGCTTGAGCAGTTCTTC
CASSPTASLEQFF
>TRBD2|TRBV29-1|-|TRBJ2-1
TGCAGCGTCCTAGCGGGACCGACGTTCAATGAGCAGTTCTTC
CSVLAGPTFNEQFF
>TRBD2|TRBV28|-|TRBJ2-1
TGTGCCAGCATCCCCGCTGGGGGACTAGACAATGAGCAGTTCTTC
CASIPAGGLDNEQFF
>TRBD1|TRBV18|few|TRBJ1-3
TGTGCCAGCTTCAACAGGGGAAACGGAAACACCATATATTTT
CASFNRGNGNTIYF
>-|TRBV7-2|-|TRBJ1-1
TGTGCCAGCACCCTTAGGGGAGGCGGAACCACTGAAGCTTTCTTT
CASTLRGGGTTEAFF
>-|TRBV4-3|medium-sized|TRBJ2-7
TGCGCCAGCAGCCAAGGTTACTCCACTACCTACGAGCAGTACTTC
CASSQGYSTTYEQYF
>-|TRBV4-3|-|TRBJ2-7
TGCGCCAGCAGCCAAGCCCGGGGGAGGTCCGGCTACGAGCAGTACTTC
CASSQARGRSGYEQYF
>TRBD1|TRBV6-5|few|TRBJ2-7
TGTGCCAGCAGTTACGGGACAGGGGGCTACGAGCAGTACTTC
CASSYGTGGYEQYF
>TRBD1|TRBV19|-|TRBJ2-2
TGTGCCAGTAGCCCCGGGACAGGGATCTCCGGGGAGCTGTTTTTT
CASSPGTGISGELFF
>-|TRBV7-9|once|TRBJ1-1
TGTGCCAGCAGCTTTGGGCCGAACACTGAAGCTTTCTTT
CASSFGPNTEAFF
>-|TRBV30|few|TRBJ1-1
TGTGCCTGGAGTGGGACATACGGCACTGAAGCTTTCTTT
CAWSGTYGTEAFF
>TRBD2|TRBV4-3|-|TRBJ2-3
TGCGCCAGCAGCCAAGATCCCCCGGGAGGCAGCACAGATACGCAGTATTTT
CASSQDPPGGSTDTQYF
>TRBD1|TRBV2|-|TRBJ2-7
TGTGCCAGCAGCCCCTCAGAGGGACAGGGGCGGCAGTACTTC
CASSPSEGQGRQYF
>-|TRBV7-9|-|TRBJ2-3
TGTGCCAGCAGTCGGGTAGTGGGCACAGATACGCAGTATTTT
CASSRVVGTDTQYF
>-|TRBV7-2|-|TRBJ2-4
TGTGCCAGCAGCCAGACCGGGACTTTCAAAAACATTCAGTACTTC
CASSQTGTFKNIQYF
>TRBD1|TRBV11-1|-|TRBJ1-2
TGTGCCAGCAGCCAACCTGGGACAGACTATGGCTACACCTTC
CASSQPGTDYGYTF
>TRBD1|TRBV6-4|-|TRBJ1-2
TGTGCCAGCAGTCAAACGACAGGGAGCTATGGCTACACCTTC
CASSQTTGSYGYTF
>TRBD1|TRBV10-3|few|TRBJ1-2
TGTGCCATCAGTGGGACGGACAGGGCCTATGGCTACACCTTC
CAISGTDRAYGYTF
>TRBD1|TRBV27|-|TRBJ2-7
TGTGCCAGCAGTCCCCGGACAGGGGGCTACGAGCAGTACTTC
CASSPRTGGYEQYF
>TRBD2|TRBV5-4|-|TRBJ2-1
TGTGCCAGCAGCCTAGGGACTAGCGGACTCTCCTACAATGAGCAGTTCTTC
CASSLGTSGLSYNEQFF
>-|TRBV6-5|once|TRBJ1-6
TGTGCCAGCAGTTTAGGCAGACTTAATTCACCCCTCCACTTT
CASSLGRLNSPLHF
>TRBD2|TRBV19|few|TRBJ2-3
TGTGCCAGTAGTATGCAGCGGGGGGGGCGGGATACGCAGTATTTT
CASSMQRGGRDTQYF
>-|TRBV2|-|TRBJ2-7
TGTGCCAGCGCGGGGAGAACCTACGAGCAGTACTTC
CASAGRTYEQYF
>-|TRBV28|-|TRBJ1-1
TGTGCCAGCAGTTTGGCAACGGGACACATGAACACTGAAGCTTTCTTT
CASSLATGHMNTEAFF
>TRBD1|TRBV6-1|few|TRBJ1-1
TGTGCCAGCAGGGACAGGGGATACACTGAAGCTTTCTTT
CASRDRGYTEAFF
>TRBD1|TRBV6-6|-|TRBJ2-7
TGTGCCAGCAGTTCATTTGACAGGGGAAAAGGGGGCGAGCAGTACTTC
CASSSFDRGKGGEQYF